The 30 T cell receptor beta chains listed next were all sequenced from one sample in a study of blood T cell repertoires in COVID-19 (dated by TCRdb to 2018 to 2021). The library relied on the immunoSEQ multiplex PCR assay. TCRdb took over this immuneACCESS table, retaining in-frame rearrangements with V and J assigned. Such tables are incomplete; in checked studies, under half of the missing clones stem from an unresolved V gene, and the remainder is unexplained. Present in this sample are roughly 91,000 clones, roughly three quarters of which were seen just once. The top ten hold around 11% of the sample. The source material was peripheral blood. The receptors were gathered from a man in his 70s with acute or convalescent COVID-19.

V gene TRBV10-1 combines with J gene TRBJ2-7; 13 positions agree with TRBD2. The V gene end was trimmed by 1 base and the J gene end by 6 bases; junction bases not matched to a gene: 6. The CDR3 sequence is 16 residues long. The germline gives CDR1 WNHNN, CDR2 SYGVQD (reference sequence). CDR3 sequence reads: CASSEWGTSGEGEQYF. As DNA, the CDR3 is TGCGCCAGCAGTGAGTGGGGGACTAGCGGGGAAGGCGAGCAGTACTTC.

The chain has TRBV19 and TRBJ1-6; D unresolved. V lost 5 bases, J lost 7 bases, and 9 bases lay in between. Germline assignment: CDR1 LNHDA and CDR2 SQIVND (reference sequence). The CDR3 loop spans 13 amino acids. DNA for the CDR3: TGTGCCAGTAGTGGCTCCGGGAATTCACCCCTCCACTTT. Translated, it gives CASSGSGNSPLHF.

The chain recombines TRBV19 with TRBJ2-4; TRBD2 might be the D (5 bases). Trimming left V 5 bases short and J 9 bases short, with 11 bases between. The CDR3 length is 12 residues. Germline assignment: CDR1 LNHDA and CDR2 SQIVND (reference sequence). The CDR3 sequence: CASSAGVGIQYF. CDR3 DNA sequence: TGTGCCAGTAGTGCCGGGGTGGGCATTCAGTACTTC. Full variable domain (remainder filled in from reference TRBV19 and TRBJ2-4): DGGITQSPKYLFRKEGQNVTLSCEQNLNHDAMYWYRQDPGQGLRLIYYSQIVNDFQKGDIAEGYSVSREKKESFPLTVTSAQKNPTAFYLCASSAGVGIQYFGAGTRLSVL.

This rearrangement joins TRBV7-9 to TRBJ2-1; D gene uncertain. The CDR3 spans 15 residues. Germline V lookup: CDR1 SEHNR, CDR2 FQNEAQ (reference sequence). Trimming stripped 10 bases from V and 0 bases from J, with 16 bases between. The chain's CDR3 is CAISGSSGSYNEQFF. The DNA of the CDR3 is TGTGCCATCTCAGGATCCTCCGGCTCCTACAATGAGCAGTTCTTC.

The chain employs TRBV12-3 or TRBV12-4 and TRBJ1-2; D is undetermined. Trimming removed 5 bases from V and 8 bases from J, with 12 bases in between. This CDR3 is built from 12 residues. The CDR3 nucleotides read TGTGCCAGCAGTCCTCAGGCAGGCGGCTACACCTTC. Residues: CASSPQAGGYTF.

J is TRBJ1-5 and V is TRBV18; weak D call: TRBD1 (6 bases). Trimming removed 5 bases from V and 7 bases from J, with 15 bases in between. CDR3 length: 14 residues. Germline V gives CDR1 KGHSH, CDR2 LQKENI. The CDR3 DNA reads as TGTGCCAGCTCATCTTCGGGGGGCAGGCAGCCCCAGCATTTT. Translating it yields CASSSSGGRQPQHF.

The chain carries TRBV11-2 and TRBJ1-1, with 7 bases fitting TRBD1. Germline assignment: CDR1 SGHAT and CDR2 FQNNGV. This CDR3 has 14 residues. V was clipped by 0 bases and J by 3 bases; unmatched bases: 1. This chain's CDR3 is CASSLDGTDTEAFF. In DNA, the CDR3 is TGTGCCAGCAGCTTAGACGGGACAGACACTGAAGCTTTCTTT.

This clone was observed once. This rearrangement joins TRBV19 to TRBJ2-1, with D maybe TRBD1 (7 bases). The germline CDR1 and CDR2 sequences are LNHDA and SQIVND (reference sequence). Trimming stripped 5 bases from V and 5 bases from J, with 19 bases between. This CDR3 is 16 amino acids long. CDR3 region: CASSFQTGRKDNEQFF. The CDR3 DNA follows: TGTGCCAGTAGTTTCCAGACAGGGAGGAAAGACAATGAGCAGTTCTTC.

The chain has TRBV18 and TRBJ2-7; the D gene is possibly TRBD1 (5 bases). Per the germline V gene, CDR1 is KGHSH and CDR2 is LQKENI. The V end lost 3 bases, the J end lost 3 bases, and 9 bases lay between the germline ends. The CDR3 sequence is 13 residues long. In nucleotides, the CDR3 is TGTGCCAGCTCACCGCTAGGGGACTACGAGCAGTACGTC. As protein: CASSPLGDYEQYV.

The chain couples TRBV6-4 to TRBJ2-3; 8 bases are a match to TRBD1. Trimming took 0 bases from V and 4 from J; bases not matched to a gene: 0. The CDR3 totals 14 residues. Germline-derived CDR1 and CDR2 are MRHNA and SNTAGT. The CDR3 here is CASSDSTGADTQYF. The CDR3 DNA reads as TGTGCCAGCAGTGACTCGACAGGGGCAGATACGCAGTATTTT.

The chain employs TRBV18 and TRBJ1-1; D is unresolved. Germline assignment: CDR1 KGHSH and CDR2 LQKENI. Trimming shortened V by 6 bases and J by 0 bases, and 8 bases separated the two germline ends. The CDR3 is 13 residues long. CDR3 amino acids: CASSGVLNTEAFF. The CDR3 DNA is TGTGCCAGCTCCGGAGTCTTGAACACTGAAGCTTTCTTT.

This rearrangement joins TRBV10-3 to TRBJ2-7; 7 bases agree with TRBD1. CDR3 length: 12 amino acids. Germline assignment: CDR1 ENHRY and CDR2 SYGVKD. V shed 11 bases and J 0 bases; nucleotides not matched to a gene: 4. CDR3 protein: CASGQDSYEQYV. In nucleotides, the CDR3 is TGTGCCTCCGGACAGGACTCCTACGAGCAGTACGTC.

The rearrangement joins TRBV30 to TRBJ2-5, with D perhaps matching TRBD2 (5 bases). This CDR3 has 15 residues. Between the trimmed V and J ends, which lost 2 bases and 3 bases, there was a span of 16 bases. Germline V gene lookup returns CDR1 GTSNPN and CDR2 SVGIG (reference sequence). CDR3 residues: CAWSLLPWREETQYF. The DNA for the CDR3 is TGTGCCTGGAGTCTCCTCCCGTGGCGGGAAGAGACCCAGTACTTC. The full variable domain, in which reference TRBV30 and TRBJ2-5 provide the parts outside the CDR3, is SQTIHQWPATLVQPVGSPLSLECTVEGTSNPNLYWYRQAAGRGLQLLFYSVGIGQISSEVPQNLSASRPQDRQFILSSKKLLLSDSGFYLCAWSLLPWREETQYFGPGTRLLVL.

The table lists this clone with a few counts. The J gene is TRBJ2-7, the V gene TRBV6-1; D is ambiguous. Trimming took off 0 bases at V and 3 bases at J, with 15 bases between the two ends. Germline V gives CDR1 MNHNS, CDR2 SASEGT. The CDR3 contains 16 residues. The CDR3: CASSEASASVDYEQYV. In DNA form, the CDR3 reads TGTGCCAGCAGTGAAGCGAGCGCTTCGGTGGACTACGAGCAGTACGTC.

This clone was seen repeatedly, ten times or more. The CDR3 coding sequence is TGTGCCAGCAGGGGACAGGCCGGGGAGCTGTTTTTT. It encodes CASRGQAGELFF. This chain joins TRBV12-3 or TRBV12-4 and TRBJ2-2, with 8 positions matching TRBD1. Trimming removed 6 bases from V and 6 bases from J; junction bases left unmatched: 0. The CDR3 is 12 amino acids.

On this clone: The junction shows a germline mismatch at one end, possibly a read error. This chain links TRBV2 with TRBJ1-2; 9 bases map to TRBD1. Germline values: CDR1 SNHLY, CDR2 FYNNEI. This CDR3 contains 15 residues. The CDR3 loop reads CASSEAGQGRYGYTF. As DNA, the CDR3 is TGTGCCAGCAGCGAAGCGGGACAGGGACGCTATGGCTACACCTTC.

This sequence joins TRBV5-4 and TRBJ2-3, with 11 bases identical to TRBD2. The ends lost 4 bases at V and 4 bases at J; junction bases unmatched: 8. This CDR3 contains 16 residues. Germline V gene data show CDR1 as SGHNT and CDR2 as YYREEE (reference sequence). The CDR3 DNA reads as TGTGCCAGCAGCGACCGGACTAGCGGGTTGGCAGATACGCAGTATTTT. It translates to CASSDRTSGLADTQYF.

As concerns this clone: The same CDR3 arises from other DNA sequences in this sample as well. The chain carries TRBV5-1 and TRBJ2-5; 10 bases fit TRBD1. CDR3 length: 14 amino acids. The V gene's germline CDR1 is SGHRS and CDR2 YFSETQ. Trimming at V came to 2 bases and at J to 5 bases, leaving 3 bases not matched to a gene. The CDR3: CASSFGQGEETQYF. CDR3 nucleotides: TGCGCCAGCAGCTTCGGACAGGGGGAGGAGACCCAGTACTTC.

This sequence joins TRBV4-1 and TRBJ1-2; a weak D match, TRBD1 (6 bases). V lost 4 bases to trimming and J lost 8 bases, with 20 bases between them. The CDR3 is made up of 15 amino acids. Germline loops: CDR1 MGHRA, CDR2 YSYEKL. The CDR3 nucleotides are TGCGCCAGCAGCCCAGAGGGGGGGACCTATAAAGGCTACACCTTC. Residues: CASSPEGGTYKGYTF.

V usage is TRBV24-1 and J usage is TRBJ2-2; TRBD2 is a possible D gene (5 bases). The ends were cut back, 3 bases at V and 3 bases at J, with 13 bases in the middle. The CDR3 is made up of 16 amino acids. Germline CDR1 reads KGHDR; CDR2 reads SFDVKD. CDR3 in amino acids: CATSDPARAYTGELFF. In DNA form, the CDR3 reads TGTGCCACCAGTGATCCCGCGAGGGCCTACACCGGGGAGCTGTTTTTT.

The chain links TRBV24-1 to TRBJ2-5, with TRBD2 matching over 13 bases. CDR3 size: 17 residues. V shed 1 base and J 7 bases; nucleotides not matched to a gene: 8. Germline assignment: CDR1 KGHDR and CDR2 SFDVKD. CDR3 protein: CATSDFRTSGGLGTQYF. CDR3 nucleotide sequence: TGTGCCACCAGTGATTTTAGGACTAGCGGGGGATTGGGGACCCAGTACTTC.

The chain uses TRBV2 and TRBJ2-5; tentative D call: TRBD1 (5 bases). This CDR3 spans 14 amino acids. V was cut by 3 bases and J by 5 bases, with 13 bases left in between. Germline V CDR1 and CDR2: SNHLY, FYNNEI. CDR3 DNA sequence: TGTGCCAGCAGTGATCCAGGGTCAAGGGAGACCCAGTACTTC. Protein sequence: CASSDPGSRETQYF.

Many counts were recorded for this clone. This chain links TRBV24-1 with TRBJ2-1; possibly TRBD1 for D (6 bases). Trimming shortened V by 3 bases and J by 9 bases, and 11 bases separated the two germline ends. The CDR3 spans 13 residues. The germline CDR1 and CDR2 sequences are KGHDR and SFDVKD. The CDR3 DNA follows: TGTGCCACCAGTGATCTCCAGGGGATTGAGCAGTTCTTC. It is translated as CATSDLQGIEQFF.

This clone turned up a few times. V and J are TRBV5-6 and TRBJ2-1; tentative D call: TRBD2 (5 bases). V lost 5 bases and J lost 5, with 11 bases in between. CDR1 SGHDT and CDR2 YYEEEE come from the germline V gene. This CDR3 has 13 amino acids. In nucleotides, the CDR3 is TGTGCCAGCAGACTGGACTTTAACAATGAGCAGTTCTTC. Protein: CASRLDFNNEQFF.

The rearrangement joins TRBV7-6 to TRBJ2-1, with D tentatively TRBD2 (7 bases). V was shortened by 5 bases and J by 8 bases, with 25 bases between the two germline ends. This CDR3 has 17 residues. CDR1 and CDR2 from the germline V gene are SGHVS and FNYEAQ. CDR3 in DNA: TGTGCCAGCAGCACCACACAAATCGGGGGGCGCGACTATGAGCAGTTCTTC. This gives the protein CASSTTQIGGRDYEQFF.

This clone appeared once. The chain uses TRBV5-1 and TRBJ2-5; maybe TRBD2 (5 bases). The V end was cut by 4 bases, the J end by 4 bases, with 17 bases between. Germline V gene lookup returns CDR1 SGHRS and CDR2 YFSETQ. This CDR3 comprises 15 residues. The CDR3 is CASSIRSPRGETQYF. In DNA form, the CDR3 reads TGCGCCAGCAGCATTAGATCCCCCCGGGGAGAGACCCAGTACTTC.

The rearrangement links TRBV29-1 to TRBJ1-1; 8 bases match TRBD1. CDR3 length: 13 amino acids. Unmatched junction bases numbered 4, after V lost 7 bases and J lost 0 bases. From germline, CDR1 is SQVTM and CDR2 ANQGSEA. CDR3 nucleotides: TGCAGCGGGAACAGGGGGATGAACACTGAAGCTTTCTTT. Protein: CSGNRGMNTEAFF.

In DNA, the CDR3 is TGTGCCAGCAGCCGGGTTGGAAGCAGCTCCTACAATGAGCAGTTCTTC. The encoded protein is CASSRVGSSSYNEQFF. The chain combines TRBV7-9 with TRBJ2-1; no reliable D call. CDR3 length: 16 residues. Trimming cost V 5 bases and J 0 bases, with 14 bases left between them. Germline CDR1 and CDR2: SEHNR and FQNEAQ (reference sequence).

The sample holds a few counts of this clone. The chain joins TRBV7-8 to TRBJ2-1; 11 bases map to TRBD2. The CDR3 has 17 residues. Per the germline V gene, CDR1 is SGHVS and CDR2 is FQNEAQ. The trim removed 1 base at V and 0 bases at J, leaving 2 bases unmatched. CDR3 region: CASSLDTSGGSYNEQFF. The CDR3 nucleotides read TGTGCCAGCAGCTTAGACACTAGCGGGGGCTCCTACAATGAGCAGTTCTTC.

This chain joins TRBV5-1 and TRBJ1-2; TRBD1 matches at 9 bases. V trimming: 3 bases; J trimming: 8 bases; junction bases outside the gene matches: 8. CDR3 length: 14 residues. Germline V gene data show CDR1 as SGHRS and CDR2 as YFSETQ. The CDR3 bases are TGCGCCAGCAGCTCAGGGACAGGGAATGTAGGCTACACCTTC. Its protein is CASSSGTGNVGYTF.